This is a list of T cell receptor beta chains from one sample in a study of T-cell memory formation after mild COVID-19. TCRdb re-called the 5' RACE reads with MiXCR, one entry per CDR3 protein. Here the sample spans approximately 190,000 distinct CDR3 sequences, around 20% being singletons. The specimen sequenced was PBMCs or a T cell subset sorted from them (not recorded which). The source is an adult woman who had mild COVID-19 (a few samples of this study predate the infection). Cell type and time point are not known. CDR3s include the opening cysteine and the closing phenylalanine or tryptophan. D genes are given only for firm matches. Rows may omit the clone size; those that give it use once, few, many or a size class.

j_call clone_size d_call v_call cdr3_aa cdr3_nt
TRBJ2-7 . . TRBV12-3/TRBV12-4 CASSKAGLRYDQYF TGTGCCAGCAGCAAGGCGGGACTCCGGTACGATCAGTACTTC
TRBJ1-6 few . TRBV14 CASSQEWGAGSPLHF TGTGCCAGCAGCCAAGAATGGGGGGCTGGTTCACCCCTCCACTTT
TRBJ1-4 . . TRBV29-1 CSVGDEKLFF TGCAGCGTTGGGGATGAAAAACTGTTTTTT
TRBJ2-7 few . TRBV24-1 CATSDPDRTYEQYF TGTGCCACCAGTGACCCTGACAGGACCTACGAGCAGTACTTC
TRBJ1-1 few . TRBV18 CASSPRTRNTEAFF TGTGCCAGCTCACCGAGGACACGGAACACTGAAGCTTTCTTT
TRBJ1-2 few . TRBV3-1 CASSRAQGSGYTF TGTGCCAGCAGCCGGGCCCAGGGCTCTGGCTACACCTTC
TRBJ1-1 few TRBD1 TRBV29-1 CSPGTGVGTEAFF TGCAGCCCTGGGACAGGGGTTGGGACTGAAGCTTTCTTT
TRBJ1-1 . . TRBV15 CATISYYRDTEAFF TGTGCCACCATCTCGTATTACAGGGACACTGAAGCTTTCTTT
TRBJ2-4 . TRBD1 TRBV14 CASSPGQGGFIQYF TGTGCCAGCAGCCCGGGACAGGGAGGGTTCATTCAGTACTTC
TRBJ1-5 many . TRBV7-3 CASSLQRNQPQHF TGTGCCAGCAGCCTCCAGAGAAATCAGCCCCAGCATTTT
TRBJ1-5 few . TRBV24-1 CATSDTGAGYSNQPQHF TGTGCCACCAGTGATACCGGGGCAGGATATAGCAATCAGCCCCAGCATTTT
TRBJ2-3 . TRBD2 TRBV3-1 CASSHPAGTSGSLNTQYF TGTGCCAGCAGCCATCCAGCCGGGACTAGCGGGAGTTTAAATACGCAGTATTTT
TRBJ1-3 . TRBD1 TRBV12-3/TRBV12-4 CASSSAGGGNTIYF TGTGCCAGCAGTTCGGCAGGGGGAGGAAACACCATATATTTT
TRBJ2-7 . . TRBV21-1 CASSKKVGRGRLAGVYEQYF TGTGCCAGCAGCAAGAAGGTGGGCAGGGGGCGCCTAGCGGGAGTCTACGAGCAGTACTTC
TRBJ2-1 . TRBD2 TRBV24-1 CATSEPEASGVGHEQFF TGTGCCACCAGTGAACCTGAGGCTAGCGGGGTAGGGCATGAGCAGTTCTTC
TRBJ2-1 many . TRBV15 CATSRDSGFSYNEQFF TGTGCCACCAGCAGAGATTCGGGCTTCTCCTACAATGAGCAGTTCTTC
TRBJ2-3 . . TRBV4-1 CASSLVFLEDTQYF TGCGCCAGCAGCCTCGTATTTTTGGAGGATACGCAGTATTTT
TRBJ2-7 . . TRBV12-3/TRBV12-4 CASSARSYSYEQYF TGTGCCAGCAGTGCGCGATCATACTCCTACGAGCAGTACTTC
TRBJ2-7 few TRBD2 TRBV10-3 CAISGTSYGHEQYF TGTGCCATCAGTGGGACTAGCTACGGGCACGAGCAGTACTTC
TRBJ1-4 . . TRBV12-3/TRBV12-4 CASSWDTGGNEKLFF TGTGCCAGCAGTTGGGATACAGGCGGAAATGAAAAACTGTTTTTT
TRBJ1-4 many TRBD1 TRBV4-3 CASSQQQHRGDEKLFF TGCGCCAGCAGCCAACAACAGCACAGGGGTGATGAAAAACTGTTTTTT
TRBJ2-5 . TRBD2 TRBV9 CASSDRLAGGLETQYF TGTGCCAGCAGCGACCGACTAGCGGGGGGGCTAGAGACCCAGTACTTC
TRBJ1-2 few . TRBV10-3 CAISEAGLGYTF TGTGCCATCAGTGAGGCTGGACTTGGCTACACCTTC
TRBJ2-3 many . TRBV6-5 CASSYQPLGTDTQYF TGTGCCAGCAGTTACCAGCCCCTTGGCACAGATACGCAGTATTTT
TRBJ2-1 . TRBD1 TRBV6-6 CASSYPRQGANYNEQFF TGTGCCAGCAGTTACCCCAGACAGGGGGCGAATTACAATGAGCAGTTCTTC
TRBJ1-2 few . TRBV6-2/TRBV6-3 CASRSYKSWTGYTF TGTGCCAGCAGATCCTATAAGTCGTGGACGGGCTACACCTTC
TRBJ2-5 few . TRBV7-2 CASSQPSGLRVLGETQYF TGTGCCAGCAGCCAGCCTTCAGGCCTCAGGGTATTAGGGGAGACCCAGTACTTC
TRBJ2-2 . TRBD2 TRBV11-2 CASSILAGGSNTGELFF TGTGCCAGCAGCATACTAGCGGGGGGGTCGAACACCGGGGAGCTGTTTTTT
TRBJ1-1 . . TRBV20-1 CSARDGRGIEAFF TGCAGTGCTAGAGATGGGCGGGGGATTGAAGCTTTCTTT
TRBJ1-1 few . TRBV6-5 CASSPLQVRSEAFF TGTGCCAGCAGTCCCCTGCAGGTTCGGTCTGAAGCTTTCTTT
TRBJ1-5 few TRBD1 TRBV5-5 CASSSGQVNQPQHF TGTGCCAGCAGCTCCGGACAGGTGAATCAGCCCCAGCATTTT
TRBJ2-7 many . TRBV20-1 CSARGVRDAYEQYF TGCAGTGCTAGAGGGGTCCGGGACGCCTACGAGCAGTACTTC
TRBJ2-5 . . TRBV7-2 CASSLSRDQETQYF TGTGCCAGCAGCTTAAGCAGGGACCAAGAGACCCAGTACTTC
TRBJ1-2 . . TRBV14 CASSQDLRFAGYTF TGTGCCAGCAGCCAAGACTTACGGTTTGCTGGCTACACCTTC
TRBJ1-6 . TRBD1 TRBV15 CATSRDVGQGANSPLHF TGTGCCACCAGCAGAGATGTGGGACAGGGGGCAAATTCACCCCTCCACTTT
TRBJ2-1 . TRBD2 TRBV4-1 CASSHGLAGGQSEQFF TGCGCCAGCAGCCACGGACTAGCGGGGGGGCAGAGTGAGCAGTTCTTC
TRBJ1-2 . . TRBV5-1 CASSSGTAVSGYTF TGCGCCAGCAGCTCCGGGACCGCCGTAAGTGGCTACACCTTC